This T cell receptor (beta chain) was sequenced for a study of cytomegalovirus exposure and HLA in healthy donors. The CDR3 length is 18 residues. From germline, CDR1 is SGHDT and CDR2 YYEEEE. V gave up 2 bases and J gave up 0 bases; unmatched junction bases: 13. The study, taken as a whole, reports: The likely origin of a cluster of highly shared sequence variants was a sequencing artifact. A later analysis reportedly found that, within productive TCRs, an Asian-associated ancestry cluster had fewer N-insertions than the mean observed across the approximately 690 donors. Analyses of presence and absence presupposed an approximately uniform sequencing depth across donors.

Details on this clone: What it binds is not known.

The PCR ran on 60 Vbeta and 13 Jbeta primers. The repertoire was sequenced with immunoSEQ multiplex PCR; TCRdb's copy has only in-frame clones and lacks some. The data contain 120,000 to 150,000 clones, approximately 82% of them singletons. The sequenced sample was PBMCs. The rearrangement uses TRBV5-6 and TRBJ2-7, with TRBD1 identical over 8 bases. The clonotype comes from a woman in her 40s in good health and CMV-seronegative. The CDR3 spells CASSFKRAQGVGSYEQYF. Written as DNA, the CDR3 is TGTGCCAGCAGCTTTAAAAGAGCACAGGGGGTTGGCTCCTACGAGCAGTACTTC.